This T cell receptor (beta chain) was documented in a study of regulatory T cells in long-lasting Graves disease. At the level of the study: Duration of antithyroid drug therapy among newly diagnosed Graves' patients was under 3 months.

Assembly of TCR beta libraries relied on iRepertoire HTBI primers together with Arm-PCR of CDR3 regions. Each CDR3 protein is one row after TCRdb ran MiXCR on the multiplex PCR reads. The sample shows 400,000 to 550,000 distinct CDR3 sequences, 16% of them seen only once. This clonotype appeared many times. Its antigen remains unknown. Time point given: newly diagnosed GD, antithyroid drugs for less than 3 months. Construction of the TCR library relied on RNA isolated from PBMCs. Study-wide results and limits: There were preferences for TRBV28, TRBJ1-2 and TRBJ2-5 in persistent disease.

CDR3 length equals 13 residues. Trimming cost V 5 bases and J 6 bases; bases outside gene matches: 5. From germline, CDR1 is SGHAT and CDR2 FQNNGV. The data also belong to a second study, concerning T cells in Graves' hyperthyroidism and ophthalmopathy. That work states: Stable hyperthyroidism: no ophthalmopathy progression over 18 months of follow-up. The study used the HTBI primer set for a first-round RT-PCR of the TCR CDR3.

Here the sequenced sample was peripheral blood mononuclear cells (PBMCs), taken at new diagnosis, from a patient treated with antithyroid drugs. The chain couples TRBV11-2 to TRBJ2-5, with 8 bases identical to TRBD2. The clonotype originates from a young woman with Graves disease. CDR3 DNA: TGTGCCAGCAGCCCGACTAGCGCCCAGACCCAGTACTTC. This encodes CASSPTSAQTQYF. The whole variable domain, filled in from reference TRBV11-2 and TRBJ2-5, reads EAGVAQSPRYKIIEKRQSVAFWCNPISGHATLYWYQQILGQGPKLLIQFQNNGVVDDSQLPKDRFSAERLKGVDSTLKIQPAKLEDSAVYLCASSPTSAQTQYFGPGTRLLVL.